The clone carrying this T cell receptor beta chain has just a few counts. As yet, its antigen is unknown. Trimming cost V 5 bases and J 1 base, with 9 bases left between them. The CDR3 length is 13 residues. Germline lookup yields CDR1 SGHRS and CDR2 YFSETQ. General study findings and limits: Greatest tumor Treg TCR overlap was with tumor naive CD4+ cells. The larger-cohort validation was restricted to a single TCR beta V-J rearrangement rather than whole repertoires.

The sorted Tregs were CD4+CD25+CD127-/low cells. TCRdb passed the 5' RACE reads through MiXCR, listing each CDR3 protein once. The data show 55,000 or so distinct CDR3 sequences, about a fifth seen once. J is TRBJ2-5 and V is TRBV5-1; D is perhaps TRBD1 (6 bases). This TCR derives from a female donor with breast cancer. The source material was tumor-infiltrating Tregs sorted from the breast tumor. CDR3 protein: CASRTGFQETQYF. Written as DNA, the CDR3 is TGCGCCAGCAGAACAGGGTTCCAAGAGACCCAGTACTTC.